Below are 20 T cell receptor beta chains sequenced from a single sample in a study of T cells in Graves' hyperthyroidism and ophthalmopathy. RNA transcripts provided the source from which TCR beta CDR3 regions were amplified. Carried out on the TCR CDR3, a first-round RT-PCR used the HTBI primer set. Using its own MiXCR run on the multiplex PCR reads, TCRdb lists one record per CDR3 protein. The table has a few hundred thousand distinct CDR3 sequences, 15% to 19% seen once. Sequenced material: blood. The source of these receptors is a woman in her twenties or thirties with Graves' hyperthyroidism.

Ten or more counts support this clonotype. The genes are TRBV28 and TRBJ2-3; D gene ambiguous. Germline CDR1 is MDHEN and CDR2 is SYDVKM. V gave up 8 bases and J gave up 0 bases, with 12 bases separating them. This CDR3 has 14 amino acids. Written as DNA, the CDR3 is TGTGCCAGCTCCGTGCATCGGAGCACAGATACGCAGTATTTT. This translates into CASSVHRSTDTQYF.

There are a few counts of this clonotype. The rearrangement uses TRBV29-1 and TRBJ2-3, with 8 bases matching TRBD2. Per the germline V gene, CDR1 is SQVTM and CDR2 is ANQGSEA. Germline trimming cut 8 bases from V and 4 bases from J; bases unmatched to any gene: 14. This CDR3 is 15 amino acids long. In nucleotides, the CDR3 is TGCAGCCTGGGGTGGGCTAGCGGGTATCCAGATACGCAGTATTTT. Its translation is CSLGWASGYPDTQYF.

This clonotype came up many times. The chain uses TRBV11-2 and TRBJ2-5; tentative D call: TRBD1 (5 bases). From germline, CDR1 is SGHAT and CDR2 FQNNGV. Trimming removed 4 bases at V and 1 base at J, with 10 bases between. The CDR3 is 14 amino acids. CDR3 nucleotide sequence: TGTGCCAGCAGCTCTCGACAGCCCCAAGAGACCCAGTACTTC. Translating gives CASSSRQPQETQYF.

This clonotype was detected ten times or more. The chain has TRBV11-1 and TRBJ2-3; D is possibly TRBD1 (6 bases). The length of the CDR3 is 16 residues. The ends were cut back, 5 bases at V and 5 bases at J, with 20 bases in the middle. Germline CDR1 is SGHAT and CDR2 is FQDESV (reference sequence). The CDR3 DNA is TGTGCCAGCAGCCCACCCGAGGTGGGGGCGGGAGATACGCAGTATTTT. It is translated as CASSPPEVGAGDTQYF.

The rearrangement joins TRBV6-1 to TRBJ1-4, with 8 nucleotides matching TRBD1. The J segment lost 5 bases and the V segment lost 6 bases, leaving 8 bases of the junction unmatched. The CDR3 runs to 15 residues. Looked up from germline, CDR1 is MNHNS and CDR2 is SASEGT. In DNA form, the CDR3 reads TGTGCCAGCAGCACCCAGGGGGCTTCGAATGAAAAACTGTTTTTT. Its protein product is CASSTQGASNEKLFF.

This clonotype was observed at least ten times. The chain has TRBV29-1 and TRBJ2-1; either TRBD1 or TRBD2 may fit D (7 bases each). This CDR3 comprises 20 residues. Germline V gene data show CDR1 as SQVTM and CDR2 as ANQGSEA. V dropped 0 bases and J dropped 4 bases, with 28 bases sitting between them. CDR3 bases: TGCAGCGTTGAAGATCTCGGGAGGCAGGGGGTAACGAACCTATACAATGAGCAGTTCTTC. Translation gives CSVEDLGRQGVTNLYNEQFF.

The rearrangement uses TRBV19 and TRBJ2-3; no definite D call. The CDR3 is 15 amino acids. Germline CDR1 reads LNHDA; CDR2 reads SQIVND (reference sequence). Trimming cost V 0 bases and J 1 base, with 8 bases left between them. This CDR3 reads CASSIDDTRTDTQYF. The CDR3 DNA reads as TGTGCCAGTAGTATAGACGACACGCGCACAGATACGCAGTATTTT. The variable domain in full, completed from reference TRBV19 and TRBJ2-3, reads DGGITQSPKYLFRKEGQNVTLSCEQNLNHDAMYWYRQDPGQGLRLIYYSQIVNDFQKGDIAEGYSVSREKKESFPLTVTSAQKNPTAFYLCASSIDDTRTDTQYFGPGTRLTVL.

This clonotype was observed a few times. The V gene is TRBV7-2, the J gene TRBJ2-2; D gene unclear. The V end lost 5 bases, the J end lost 8 bases, and 15 bases lay between the germline ends. Germline CDR1 is SGHTA and CDR2 is FQGNSA. The CDR3 has 14 residues. CDR3 region: CASSVDWSDGELFF. The CDR3 DNA is TGTGCCAGCAGCGTTGACTGGTCTGATGGGGAGCTGTTTTTT.

This clonotype was counted ten times or more. The chain uses TRBV28 and TRBJ1-1, with D possibly matching TRBD1 (5 bases). The CDR3 extends over 15 amino acids. Germline assignment: CDR1 MDHEN and CDR2 SYDVKM. V dropped 3 bases and J dropped 2 bases, with 13 bases sitting between them. CDR3 DNA: TGTGCCAGCAGTTTCCCGACAGATGGAAACACTGAAGCTTTCTTT. Amino acids: CASSFPTDGNTEAFF.

This clonotype was counted only a few times. V and J are TRBV4-3 and TRBJ1-5; the match to TRBD1 covers 10 bases. V lost 1 base, J lost 2 bases, and 2 bases stayed unmatched. Germline CDR1 is LGHNA and CDR2 is YSLEER. This CDR3 has 16 residues. The CDR3 region is CASSQAGTGGNQPQHF. The CDR3 nucleotides are TGCGCCAGCAGCCAAGCCGGGACAGGGGGCAATCAGCCCCAGCATTTT.

This clonotype was detected ten times or more. The chain is built from TRBV5-1 and TRBJ2-1; TRBD2 matches at 11 bases. There are 16 residues in the CDR3. In germline, CDR1 is SGHRS, CDR2 YFSETQ. J lost 7 bases, V lost 4 bases, and 10 bases had no gene match. This CDR3 reads CASSGTSGRSINEQFF. The CDR3 nucleotides read TGCGCCAGCAGCGGAACTAGCGGGAGATCCATTAATGAGCAGTTCTTC. Full variable domain (rest looked up from reference TRBV5-1 and TRBJ2-1): KAGVTQTPRYLIKTRGQQVTLSCSPISGHRSVSWYQQTPGQGLQFLFEYFSETQRNKGNFPGRFSGRQFSNSRSEMNVSTLELGDSALYLCASSGTSGRSINEQFFGPGTRLTVL.

V gene TRBV6-1 combines with J gene TRBJ1-5; D is unclear. V lost 7 bases to trimming and J lost 5 bases, with 24 bases between them. CDR3 size: 17 residues. Germline CDR1 is MNHNS and CDR2 is SASEGT. The CDR3 region has the DNA TGTGCCAGCAATCAAGTTAGGAGCCTAACGAGGGATCAGCCCCAGCATTTT. Translation: CASNQVRSLTRDQPQHF.

Details on this clonotype: A much larger clonotype is one base distant, so this may be a read error. The chain links TRBV29-1 to TRBJ1-1, with D tentatively TRBD1 (6 bases). The CDR3 has 13 residues. The germline V gene has CDR1 SQVTM and CDR2 ANQGSEA. CDR3 region: CSAEKEAQGEAFF. The CDR3 nucleotides are TGCAGCGCTGAAAAGGAGGCACAGGGAGAAGCTTTCTTT. Complete variable domain (other parts from reference TRBV29-1 and TRBJ1-1): SAVISQKPSRDICQRGTSLTIQCQVDSQVTMMFWYRQQPGQSLTLIATANQGSEATYESGFVIDKFPISRPNLTFSTLTVSNMSPEDSSIYLCSAEKEAQGEAFFGQGTRLTVV.

This clonotype was counted only a few times. V gene TRBV29-1 combines with J gene TRBJ1-2, with a weak D call TRBD1 (5 bases). CDR3 length equals 17 residues. Per germline, CDR1 SQVTM and CDR2 ANQGSEA. V lost 0 bases, J lost 4 bases, and 21 bases lay in between. The CDR3 nucleotides are TGCAGCGTTGAAGACCCCCCCGGCGGGACTCCTTTCTATGGCTACACCTTC. Residues: CSVEDPPGGTPFYGYTF. Filled out from reference TRBV29-1 and TRBJ1-2, the complete variable domain reads SAVISQKPSRDICQRGTSLTIQCQVDSQVTMMFWYRQQPGQSLTLIATANQGSEATYESGFVIDKFPISRPNLTFSTLTVSNMSPEDSSIYLCSVEDPPGGTPFYGYTFGSGTRLTVV.

This clonotype was seen ten or more times. This rearrangement joins TRBV18 to TRBJ1-5; D is ambiguous. In germline, CDR1 is KGHSH, CDR2 LQKENI. V lost 3 bases and J 5 bases, leaving 14 bases between the germline ends. The CDR3 runs 15 residues. The CDR3 DNA follows: TGTGCCAGCTCACCTTCGAGGGAGGTTCATCAGCCCCAGCATTTT. As protein: CASSPSREVHQPQHF. Supplemented by reference TRBV18 and TRBJ1-5, the full variable domain reads NAGVMQNPRHLVRRRGQEARLRCSPMKGHSHVYWYRQLPEEGLKFMVYLQKENIIDESGMPKERFSAEFPKEGPSILRIQQVVRGDSAAYFCASSPSREVHQPQHFGDGTRLSIL.

Only a few counts were recorded for this clonotype. V usage is TRBV25-1 and J usage is TRBJ1-5; perhaps TRBD1 as D (6 bases). V lost 3 bases, J lost 3 bases, and 9 bases lay in between. This CDR3 has 14 amino acids. Looked up from germline, CDR1 is MGHDK and CDR2 is SYGVNS. CDR3 protein: CASSDHRDNQPQHF. The CDR3, as DNA: TGTGCCAGCAGTGATCACAGGGACAATCAGCCCCAGCATTTT. The variable domain in full, with the rest retrieved from reference TRBV25-1 and TRBJ1-5, is EADIYQTPRYLVIGTGKKITLECSQTMGHDKMYWYQQDPGMELHLIHYSYGVNSTEKGDLSSESTVSRIRTEHFPLTLESARPSHTSQYLCASSDHRDNQPQHFGDGTRLSIL.

The chain combines TRBV24-1 with TRBJ1-2; D unresolved. CDR1 and CDR2 (germline): KGHDR, SFDVKD. The CDR3 spans 12 residues. V was trimmed by 9 bases and J by 0 bases, leaving 7 bases between them. The CDR3 DNA follows: TGTGCCACCTACGACGCTAACTATGGCTACACCTTC. This gives the protein CATYDANYGYTF.

Only one count was recorded for this clonotype. The rearrangement joins TRBV5-1 to TRBJ1-6; 9 bases match TRBD1. V trimming: 0 bases; J trimming: 8 bases; junction bases outside the gene matches: 6. Germline-derived CDR1 and CDR2 are SGHRS and YFSETQ. The CDR3 has 16 residues. For the CDR3, the DNA is TGCGCCAGCAGCTTGGTTGCCGGGACAGGGTATTCACCCCTCCACTTT. Residues: CASSLVAGTGYSPLHF.

This clonotype was picked up many times. The J gene is TRBJ1-2, the V gene TRBV30; TRBD1 might be the D (6 bases). The V end was cut by 4 bases, the J end by 8 bases, with 14 bases between. There are 12 residues in the CDR3. CDR1 is GTSNPN and CDR2 is SVGIG in the germline V gene (reference sequence). The CDR3 sequence is CAWTPEGEGYTF. DNA of the CDR3: TGTGCCTGGACCCCGGAGGGGGAGGGCTACACCTTC.

CDR3 residues: CATSRGLGGRVTGELFF. CDR3 in DNA: TGTGCCACCAGCAGAGGGCTCGGTGGTCGTGTAACCGGGGAGCTGTTTTTT. The V and J genes are TRBV15 and TRBJ2-2; D gene uncertain. The germline CDR1 and CDR2 sequences are LNHNV and YYDKDF (reference sequence). The CDR3 totals 17 residues. The V and J ends lost 1 base and 5 bases respectively, with 17 bases between them.